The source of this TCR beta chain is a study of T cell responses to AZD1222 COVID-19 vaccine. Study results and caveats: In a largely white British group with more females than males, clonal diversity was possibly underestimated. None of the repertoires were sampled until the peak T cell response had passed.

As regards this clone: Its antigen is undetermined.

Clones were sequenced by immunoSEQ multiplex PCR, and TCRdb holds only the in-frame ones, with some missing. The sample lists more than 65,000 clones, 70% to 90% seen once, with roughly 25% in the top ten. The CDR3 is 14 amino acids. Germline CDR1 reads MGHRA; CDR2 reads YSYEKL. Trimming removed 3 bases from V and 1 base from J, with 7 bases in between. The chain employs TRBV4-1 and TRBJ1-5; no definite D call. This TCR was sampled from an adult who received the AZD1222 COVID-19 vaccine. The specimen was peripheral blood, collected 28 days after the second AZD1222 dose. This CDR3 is CASSHAGSNQPQHF. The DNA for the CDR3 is TGCGCCAGCAGCCACGCCGGGAGCAATCAGCCCCAGCATTTT.